The entry that follows covers one T cell receptor (beta chain) sequence. Its antigen is undetermined. A much larger clone sits a single nucleotide away, making a read error possible. The data were obtained in a study of post-analysis software for immune sequencing data. Study-level results: Controls showed lower frequencies than patients for 4 or 5 TRBV segments, and TRBV5-6, TRBV5-1 and TRBV20-1 were among these. Among multiple sclerosis patients, normalized Chao1 diversity was significantly below that of controls.

V shed 5 bases and J shed 11 bases, with 21 bases lying between them. This CDR3 is built from 14 residues. Germline CDR1 MNHNY, CDR2 SVGAGI (reference sequence). Unique molecular identifiers were built into the TCR beta cDNA libraries. TCRdb fed the PCR reads into MiXCR, producing one record per CDR3 protein. The sample records approximately 160,000 distinct CDR3 sequences, around 30% being singletons. Input material: blood. The V and J genes are TRBV6-6 and TRBJ2-5; D not resolved. The TCR comes from a girl between 10 and 17 years old with multiple sclerosis. Here the CDR3 reads CASSRERAYNEQYF. As DNA, the CDR3 is TGTGCCAGCAGTAGGGAACGGGCCTACAATGAGCAGTACTTC.